This TCR beta chain is from a study of shared clonotypes between healthy human individuals. In the study overall: Samples came from two female and three male donors aged 18 to 49.

Germline CDR1 reads MNHNY; CDR2 reads SVGAGI (reference sequence). There are 13 residues in the CDR3. V was shortened by 7 bases and J by 6 bases, with 13 bases between the two germline ends. Produced via immunoSEQ multiplex PCR; TCRdb's table is partial and in-frame only. The data contain about 1.5 million clones, approximately 98% of them singletons. This TCR came from a man aged 25-45 years in good health. V is TRBV6-6 and J is TRBJ2-1; a possible D gene is TRBD2 (6 bases). Sequences were obtained from naive CD4+ T cells sorted from blood. Subset given: CD45RA+ positively selected. CDR3 protein: CASTGTGLNEQFF. CDR3 in DNA: TGTGCCAGCACCGGGACTGGCCTCAATGAGCAGTTCTTC.